Listed here is a single T cell receptor (beta chain). Different DNA sequences within this sample yield the same CDR3. In germline, CDR1 is LNHDA, CDR2 SQIVND (reference sequence). Trimming left V 3 bases short and J 1 base short, with 6 bases between. This CDR3 comprises 13 residues. Here immunoSEQ multiplex PCR was the method, and the copy in TCRdb shows in-frame clones only, minus some. This table holds just under 80,000 clones, over 85% found once. The source of the sample is a study of T cell changes during pregnancy in multiple sclerosis. The source material was peripheral blood, sampled in the first trimester of pregnancy. The receptor was isolated from a female donor with multiple sclerosis, enrolled in a pregnancy study. The chain recombines TRBV19 with TRBJ1-1; D is unclear. CDR3 in DNA: TGTGCCAGTAGTATTCGAGGGAACACTGAAGCTTTCTTT. Its protein is CASSIRGNTEAFF.